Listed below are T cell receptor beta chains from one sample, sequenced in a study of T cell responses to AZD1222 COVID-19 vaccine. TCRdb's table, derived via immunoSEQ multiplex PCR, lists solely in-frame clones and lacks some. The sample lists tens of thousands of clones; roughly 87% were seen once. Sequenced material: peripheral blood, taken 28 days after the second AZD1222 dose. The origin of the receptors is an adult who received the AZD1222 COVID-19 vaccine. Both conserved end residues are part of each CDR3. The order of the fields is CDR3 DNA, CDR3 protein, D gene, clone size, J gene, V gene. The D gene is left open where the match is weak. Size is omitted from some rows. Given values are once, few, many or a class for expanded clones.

TGCAGTGCTAGTTTAGGGCCCGAGAACTCACCCCTCCACTTT CSASLGPENSPLHF NA NA TRBJ1-6 TRBV20-1
TGCGCCAGCAGCTTGGAGGGACAGGGGACGGGCTCCTACGAGCAGTACTTC CASSLEGQGTGSYEQYF TRBD1 once TRBJ2-7 TRBV5-1
TGTGCCATCAGTGAGTCGAATCTAGCGCCCCACCAGTTCTTC CAISESNLAPHQFF NA NA TRBJ2-1 TRBV10-3
TGTGCCTGGAGTTACGGCGGGAGAGCCGCAGATACGCAGTATTTT CAWSYGGRAADTQYF TRBD2 NA TRBJ2-3 TRBV30
TGTGCCAGCAGCTTAGCATTCCCCGGGGCCGGGGAGCTGTTTTTT CASSLAFPGAGELFF NA NA TRBJ2-2 TRBV7-2
TGTGCCAGCAGCTCGGGACAGGCGAACACTGAAGCTTTCTTT CASSSGQANTEAFF TRBD1 NA TRBJ1-1 TRBV7-9
TGTGCCACCGCAGGGGGGATAGGGAATGAGCAGTTCTTC CATAGGIGNEQFF NA NA TRBJ2-1 TRBV15
TGTGCCACCAGCCTCCTAGCGGGAGGAGCAGATACGCAGTATTTT CATSLLAGGADTQYF TRBD2 NA TRBJ2-3 TRBV15
TGTGCCAGCAGCGTAGGAGCAGGAGGGATGAACTATGGCTACACCTTC CASSVGAGGMNYGYTF NA few TRBJ1-2 TRBV9
TGTGCCAGTAGTAGGGTCCCGGGACAGGGGATGAACACTGAAGCTTTCTTT CASSRVPGQGMNTEAFF TRBD1 NA TRBJ1-1 TRBV19
TGTGCCAGCAGCTCAACATACAACAGGGGCGAGCAGTACTTC CASSSTYNRGEQYF TRBD1 NA TRBJ2-7 TRBV7-2
TGTGCCAGCAGCCCTGGGCCTGACCTGGGGCTGTTTTTT CASSPGPDLGLFF NA NA TRBJ1-4 TRBV11-3
TGTGCCAGCAGCCAGACAGGGAGGTATGGCTACACCTTC CASSQTGRYGYTF TRBD1 NA TRBJ1-2 TRBV7-9
TGTGCCAGCAGGCCCGACAGGGGAGGGAATAATGAAAAACTGTTTTTT CASRPDRGGNNEKLFF TRBD1 NA TRBJ1-4 TRBV2
TGTGCCAGCAGCCAAGCGGCGACATTCTCCGGTCCCGGGGAGCTGTTTTTT CASSQAATFSGPGELFF NA NA TRBJ2-2 TRBV4-2
TGTGCCAGCAGCCCAAGGGAGCGCGGGGTTGGTCGGGAGACCCAGTACTTC CASSPRERGVGRETQYF NA NA TRBJ2-5 TRBV3-1/TRBV3-2
TGTGCCAGCAGTTACTCCTTCCTAGCGGGGGTGGTGCAGTACTTC CASSYSFLAGVVQYF TRBD2 once TRBJ2-7 TRBV6-5
TGTGCCAGCAGCCTCGGAGGGACTATGGGAGAGACCCAGTACTTC CASSLGGTMGETQYF TRBD2 NA TRBJ2-5 TRBV3-1/TRBV3-2